This T cell receptor beta chain appears in the sequencing data of a study of blood T cell repertoires in COVID-19. Turning to the study itself: Recovered status applied to Cohort 3 donors who had two consecutive negative PCRs. It also applied to those with clearance or with symptom resolution.

In assigning cohorts, the study relied on participant-reported clinical history. The CDR3 is 16 amino acids. Germline V CDR1 and CDR2: SGHTA, FQGTGA. Trimming stripped 1 base from V and 6 bases from J, with 15 bases between. Clones were read by immunoSEQ multiplex PCR, and TCRdb kept only the in-frame ones, dropping some. The sample lists roughly 210,000 clones, 80% to 90% occurring once. Sequencing was done on a sample of PBMCs or T cells enriched from blood (not recorded which). The sequence was collected from a man aged 25 to 45 in a cohort exposed to, infected with or recovered from COVID-19 (not recorded which). This chain joins TRBV7-3 and TRBJ2-2; D remains unclear. DNA of the CDR3: TGTGCCAGCAGCTTAAACCCCCGATCTCCGGCCGGGGAGCTGTTTTTT. Residues: CASSLNPRSPAGELFF.